This TCR beta chain stems from a study of blood T cell repertoires in COVID-19. The study recruited people aged about 18 to 89 years across approximately 24 US areas. Which cohort a participant joined came from the clinical history participants gave. Donors in Cohort 3 who had recovered were those with two negative PCRs, healthcare professional clearance, or resolution of their symptoms. This clone occurred once. Its ends do not fully match the called genes, so a read error is possible. Original data processing: Reference gene primers were amplified, and this amplification served to estimate nucleated cell counts. Sequencing used immunoSEQ multiplex PCR; TCRdb keeps in-frame clones, though not all of them. Clone size and the V and J calls come from that table; the DNA yielded D and trimming. This sample has about 440,000 clones, with roughly 87% found just once. This CDR3 contains 15 residues. From germline, CDR1 is SGHTA and CDR2 FQGNSA.

The sequence derives from a man between 18 and 35 years old who had recovered from COVID-19. The chain is built from TRBV7-2 and TRBJ1-4, with a tentative D call TRBD1 (5 bases). Sample: PBMCs or T cells enriched from blood (not recorded which). The CDR3 spells CAGSSSPGTGEKLFF. The CDR3 DNA reads TGTGCCGGCAGCTCCAGCCCAGGGACTGGAGAAAAACTGTTTTTT.